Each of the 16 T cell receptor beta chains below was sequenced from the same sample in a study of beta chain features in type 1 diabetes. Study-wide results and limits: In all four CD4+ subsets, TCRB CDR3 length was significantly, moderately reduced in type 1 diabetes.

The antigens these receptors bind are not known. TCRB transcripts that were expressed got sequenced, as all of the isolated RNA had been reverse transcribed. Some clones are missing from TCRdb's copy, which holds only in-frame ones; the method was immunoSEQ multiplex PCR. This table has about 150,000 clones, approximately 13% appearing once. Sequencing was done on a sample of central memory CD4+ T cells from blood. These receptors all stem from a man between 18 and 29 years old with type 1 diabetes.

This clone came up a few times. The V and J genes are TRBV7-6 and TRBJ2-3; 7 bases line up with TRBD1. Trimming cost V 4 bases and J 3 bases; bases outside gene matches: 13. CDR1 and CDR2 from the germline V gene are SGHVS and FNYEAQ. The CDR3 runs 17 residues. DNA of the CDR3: TGTGCCAGCAGCTCAAAACAGGGGAGTTTCGGTACAGATACGCAGTATTTT. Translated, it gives CASSSKQGSFGTDTQYF.

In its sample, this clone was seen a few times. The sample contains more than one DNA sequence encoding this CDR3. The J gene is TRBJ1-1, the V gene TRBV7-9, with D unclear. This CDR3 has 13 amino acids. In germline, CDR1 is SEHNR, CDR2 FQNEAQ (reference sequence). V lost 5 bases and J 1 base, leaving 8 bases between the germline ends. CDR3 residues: CASSPGSNTEAFF. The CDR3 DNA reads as TGTGCCAGCAGCCCCGGATCGAACACTGAAGCTTTCTTT.

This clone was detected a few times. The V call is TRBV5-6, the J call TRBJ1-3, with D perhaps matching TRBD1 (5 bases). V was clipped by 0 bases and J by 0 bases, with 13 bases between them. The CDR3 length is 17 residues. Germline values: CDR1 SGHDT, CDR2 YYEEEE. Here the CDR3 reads CASSLAAGTPSGNTIYF. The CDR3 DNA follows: TGTGCCAGCAGCTTGGCGGCAGGGACCCCCTCTGGAAACACCATATATTTT.

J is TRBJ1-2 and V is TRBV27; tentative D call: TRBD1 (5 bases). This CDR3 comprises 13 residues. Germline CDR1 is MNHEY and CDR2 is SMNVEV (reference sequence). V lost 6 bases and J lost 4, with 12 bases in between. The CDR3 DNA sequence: TGTGCCAGCAGGAAGGGACTTCCCTATGGCTACACCTTC. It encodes CASRKGLPYGYTF.

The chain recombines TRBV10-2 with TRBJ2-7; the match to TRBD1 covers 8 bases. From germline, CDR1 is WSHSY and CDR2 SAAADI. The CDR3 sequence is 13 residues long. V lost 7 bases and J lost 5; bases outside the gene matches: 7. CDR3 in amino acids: CASTGQGLDEQYF. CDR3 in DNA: TGCGCCAGCACCGGACAGGGTTTGGACGAGCAGTACTTC.

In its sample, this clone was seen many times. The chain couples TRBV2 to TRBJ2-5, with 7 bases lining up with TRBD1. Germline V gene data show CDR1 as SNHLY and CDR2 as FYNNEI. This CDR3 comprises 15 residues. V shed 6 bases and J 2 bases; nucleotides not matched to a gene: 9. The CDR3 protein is CASSATGVGQETQYF. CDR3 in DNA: TGTGCCAGCAGCGCAACAGGGGTCGGACAAGAGACCCAGTACTTC.

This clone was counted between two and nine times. The CDR3 sequence: CASSRQSYEQYF. As DNA, the CDR3 is TGTGCCAGCAGTAGACAGTCCTACGAGCAGTACTTC. This rearrangement joins TRBV25-1 to TRBJ2-7; possible D gene TRBD1, 5 bases. Germline V gene sequence: CDR1 MGHDK, CDR2 SYGVNS. V was shortened by 5 bases and J by 1 base, with 6 bases between the two germline ends. The CDR3 is made up of 12 amino acids.

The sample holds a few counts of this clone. The CDR3 here is CAVGQGSYEQYF. The CDR3 DNA reads as TGTGCCGTGGGACAGGGCTCCTACGAGCAGTACTTC. The V call is TRBV6-1, the J call TRBJ2-7; 9 bases match TRBD1. CDR3 length: 12 amino acids. Germline CDR1 reads MNHNS; CDR2 reads SASEGT. J gave up 0 bases and V 11 bases, and 2 bases lay outside the gene matches.

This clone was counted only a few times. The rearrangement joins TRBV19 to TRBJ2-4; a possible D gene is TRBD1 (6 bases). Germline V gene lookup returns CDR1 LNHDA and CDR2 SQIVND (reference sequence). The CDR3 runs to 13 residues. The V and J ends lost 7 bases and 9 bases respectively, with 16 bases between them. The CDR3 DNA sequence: TGTGCCAGTACCAAGACAGGTCTTGGCATTCAGTACTTC. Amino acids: CASTKTGLGIQYF.

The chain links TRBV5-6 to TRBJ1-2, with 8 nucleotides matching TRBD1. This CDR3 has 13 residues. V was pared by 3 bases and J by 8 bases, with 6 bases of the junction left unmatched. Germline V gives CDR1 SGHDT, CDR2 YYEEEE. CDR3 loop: CASSWGQALGYTF. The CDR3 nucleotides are TGTGCCAGCAGCTGGGGACAGGCTCTCGGCTACACCTTC.

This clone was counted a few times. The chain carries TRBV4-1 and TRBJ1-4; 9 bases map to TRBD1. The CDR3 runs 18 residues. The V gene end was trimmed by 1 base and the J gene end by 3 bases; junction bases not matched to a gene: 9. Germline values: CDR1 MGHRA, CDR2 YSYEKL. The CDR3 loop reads CASSQGPGQGIPNEKLFF. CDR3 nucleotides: TGCGCCAGCAGCCAAGGACCCGGACAGGGGATTCCTAATGAAAAACTGTTTTTT.

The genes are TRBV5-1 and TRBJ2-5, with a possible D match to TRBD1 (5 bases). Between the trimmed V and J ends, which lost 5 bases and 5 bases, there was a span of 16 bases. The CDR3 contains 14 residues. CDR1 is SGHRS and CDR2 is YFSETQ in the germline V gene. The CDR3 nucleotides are TGCGCCAGCAGGCCATTCTCTCAGGGCGAGACCCAGTACTTC. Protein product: CASRPFSQGETQYF.

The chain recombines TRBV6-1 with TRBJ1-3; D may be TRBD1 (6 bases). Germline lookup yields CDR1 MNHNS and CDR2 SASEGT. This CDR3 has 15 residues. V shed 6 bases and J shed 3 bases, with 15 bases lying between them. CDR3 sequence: CASRQQGRNGNTIYF. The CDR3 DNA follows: TGTGCCAGCAGACAACAGGGAAGAAATGGAAACACCATATATTTT.

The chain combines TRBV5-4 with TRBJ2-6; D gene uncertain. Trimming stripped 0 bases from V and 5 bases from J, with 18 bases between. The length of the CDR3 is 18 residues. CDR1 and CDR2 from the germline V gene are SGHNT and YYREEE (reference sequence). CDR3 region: CASSLGGVGANRANVLTF. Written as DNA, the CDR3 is TGTGCCAGCAGCTTGGGTGGGGTGGGCGCTAATCGGGCCAACGTCCTGACTTTC.

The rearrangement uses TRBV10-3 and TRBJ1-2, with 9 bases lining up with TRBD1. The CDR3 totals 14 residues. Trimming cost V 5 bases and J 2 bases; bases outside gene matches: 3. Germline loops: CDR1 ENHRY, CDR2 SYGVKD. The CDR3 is CAISRDRENYGYTF. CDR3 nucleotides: TGTGCCATCAGTCGGGACAGGGAAAACTATGGCTACACCTTC.

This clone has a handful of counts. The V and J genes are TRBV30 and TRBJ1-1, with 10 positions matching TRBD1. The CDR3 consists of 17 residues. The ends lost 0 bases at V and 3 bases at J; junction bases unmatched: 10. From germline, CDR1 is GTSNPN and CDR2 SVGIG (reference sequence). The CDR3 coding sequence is TGTGCCTGGAGTGTACGCCTCGATGACAGGGGGCACACTGAAGCTTTCTTT. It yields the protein CAWSVRLDDRGHTEAFF.